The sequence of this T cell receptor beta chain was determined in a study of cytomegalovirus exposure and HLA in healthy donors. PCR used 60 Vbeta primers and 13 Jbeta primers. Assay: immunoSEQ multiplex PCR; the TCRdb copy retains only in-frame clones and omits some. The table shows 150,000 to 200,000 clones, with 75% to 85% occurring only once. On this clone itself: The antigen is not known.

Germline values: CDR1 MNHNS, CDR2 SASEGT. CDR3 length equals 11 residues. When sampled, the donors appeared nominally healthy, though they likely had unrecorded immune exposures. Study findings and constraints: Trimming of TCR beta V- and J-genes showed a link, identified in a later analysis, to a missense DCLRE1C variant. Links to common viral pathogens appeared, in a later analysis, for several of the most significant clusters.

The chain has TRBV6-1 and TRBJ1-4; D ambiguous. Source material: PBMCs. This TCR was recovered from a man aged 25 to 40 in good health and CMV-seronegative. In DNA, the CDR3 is TGTACAAGACGGGATAATGAAAAACTGTTTTTT. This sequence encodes CTRRDNEKLFF.